The 16 T cell receptor beta chains below were found in one sample sequenced in a study of cytomegalovirus exposure and HLA in healthy donors. PCR employed 60 Vbeta and 13 Jbeta primers. Libraries were prepared by immunoSEQ multiplex PCR; TCRdb keeps only in-frame clonotypes and omits some of them. Of some 120,000 clones in the sample, roughly 85% were seen once. The sequencing input was PBMCs. These receptors were obtained from a woman aged 25 to 39 in good health and CMV-seropositive.

The rearrangement joins TRBV13 to TRBJ2-3; 7 nucleotides match TRBD1. Germline CDR1 and CDR2: PRHDT and FYEKMQ (reference sequence). V gave up 4 bases and J gave up 4 bases; unmatched junction bases: 11. CDR3 size: 16 residues. CDR3: CASSSRRQGRSDTQYF. The CDR3 nucleotides are TGTGCCAGCAGCTCCCGAAGACAGGGTCGATCAGATACGCAGTATTTT.

The gene calls are TRBV5-6 and TRBJ2-5; TRBD1 matches 8 bases. The closer fit of TRBJ2-7 to the DNA end suggests the J call may be wrong. Germline CDR1 SGHDT, CDR2 YYEEEE. The CDR3 consists of 14 residues. CDR3 in DNA: TGTGCCAGCAGCCGGACAGGGCTCGAGAACGAGCAGTACTTC. This codes for CASSRTGLENEQYF.

This chain links TRBV6-5 with TRBJ2-2; D remains unclear. V shed 6 bases and J shed 7 bases, with 12 bases lying between them. Germline lookup yields CDR1 MNHEY and CDR2 SVGAGI. The CDR3 consists of 13 residues. The CDR3 sequence: CASSTLGVGELFF. CDR3 in DNA: TGTGCCAGCAGCACCCTCGGAGTCGGGGAGCTGTTTTTT.

This chain uses TRBV5-4 with TRBJ2-1; TRBD2 matches 12 bases. V shed 4 bases and J 0 bases; nucleotides not matched to a gene: 8. In germline, CDR1 is SGHNT, CDR2 YYREEE (reference sequence). This CDR3 spans 18 amino acids. The chain's CDR3 is CASSQPSTSGGSYNEQFF. As DNA, the CDR3 is TGTGCCAGCAGCCAGCCTTCGACTAGCGGGGGCTCCTACAATGAGCAGTTCTTC.

The chain carries TRBV28 and TRBJ1-2; 10 positions agree with TRBD1. The germline V gene has CDR1 MDHEN and CDR2 SYDVKM. Trimming removed 5 bases from V and 5 bases from J; junction bases left unmatched: 11. The CDR3 is 16 residues long. The CDR3 loop reads CASSPPTGGAGYGYTF. CDR3 DNA sequence: TGTGCCAGCAGTCCCCCGACAGGGGGCGCGGGGTATGGCTACACCTTC.

This clone has a handful of counts. The chain is built from TRBV2 and TRBJ2-4; D possibly corresponds to TRBD1 (5 bases). The CDR3 is 13 residues long. Trimming took off 1 base at V and 8 bases at J, with 9 bases between the two ends. Looked up from germline, CDR1 is SNHLY and CDR2 is FYNNEI. In DNA form, the CDR3 reads TGTGCCAGCAGTGAAGGGGGCTGGCACATTCAGTACTTC. It translates to CASSEGGWHIQYF.

V is TRBV6-5 and J is TRBJ2-5; 10 bases align to TRBD2. Germline V gives CDR1 MNHEY, CDR2 SVGAGI. V lost 2 bases, J lost 5 bases, and 5 bases stayed unmatched. CDR3 length: 15 residues. CDR3 residues: CASSYQRGGSETQYF. CDR3 DNA sequence: TGTGCCAGCAGTTACCAGCGGGGGGGCTCCGAGACCCAGTACTTC.

The J gene is TRBJ2-1, the V gene TRBV28; D remains ambiguous. The germline V and J ends were trimmed by 3 bases and 5 bases, with 11 bases remaining between them. The germline CDR1 and CDR2 sequences are MDHEN and SYDVKM. CDR3 length: 14 amino acids. The CDR3 bases are TGTGCCAGCAGTTTGCGCGGCAGCCACAATGAGCAGTTCTTC. This sequence encodes CASSLRGSHNEQFF.

The rearrangement uses TRBV10-1 and TRBJ2-1; D is uncertain. V gave up 4 bases and J gave up 9 bases, with 10 bases separating them. The CDR3 extends over 12 amino acids. CDR1 is WNHNN, CDR2 SYGVQD, per germline (reference sequence). The CDR3 DNA reads TGCGCCAGCAGTGGAGGCGTTGGTGAGCAGTTCTTC. Translating it yields CASSGGVGEQFF.

The chain recombines TRBV19 with TRBJ2-1; 10 positions match TRBD2. Trimming at V came to 4 bases and at J to 4 bases, leaving 4 bases not matched to a gene. The CDR3 spans 15 residues. CDR1 and CDR2 (germline): LNHDA, SQIVND (reference sequence). The CDR3 nucleotides are TGTGCCAGTAGTACCGGGACTAGCGAGTACAATGAGCAGTTCTTC. Residues: CASSTGTSEYNEQFF.

The J gene is TRBJ2-5, the V gene TRBV6-5; possible D gene TRBD2, 5 bases. The CDR3 totals 15 residues. V was clipped by 2 bases and J by 4 bases, with 14 bases between them. CDR1 and CDR2 (germline): MNHEY, SVGAGI. DNA of the CDR3: TGTGCCAGCAGTTACAGTAGGACTTGGGGAGAGACCCAGTACTTC. Residues: CASSYSRTWGETQYF.

This clone was detected only once. The chain couples TRBV10-3 to TRBJ1-1, with 7 bases that match TRBD1. Per the germline V gene, CDR1 is ENHRY and CDR2 is SYGVKD. This CDR3 has 14 residues. With 4 bases clipped from V and 1 base from J, the junction kept 3 bases outside the gene matches. DNA of the CDR3: TGTGCCATCAGTGGACAGGGATCGAACACTGAAGCTTTCTTT. Amino acids: CAISGQGSNTEAFF.

V gene TRBV30 combines with J gene TRBJ2-3, with TRBD2 matching over 9 bases. V dropped 7 bases and J dropped 6; count of bases not matched to a gene: 8. Germline V gene lookup returns CDR1 GTSNPN and CDR2 SVGIG (reference sequence). This CDR3 region has 13 residues. The CDR3 loop reads CAFSSGSGDTQYF. The CDR3 DNA follows: TGTGCCTTCAGTAGCGGGAGTGGTGATACGCAGTATTTT.

The rearrangement uses TRBV29-1 and TRBJ2-7, with 13 nucleotides matching TRBD2. V trimming: 5 bases; J trimming: 3 bases; junction bases outside the gene matches: 1. Germline V CDR1 and CDR2: SQVTM, ANQGSEA. The CDR3 covers 13 residues. The CDR3 loop is CSVRTSGGYEQYF. CDR3 DNA sequence: TGCAGCGTTCGGACTAGCGGGGGCTACGAGCAGTACTTC.

The V and J genes are TRBV6-5 and TRBJ1-2; D possibly corresponds to TRBD1 (5 bases). Germline CDR1 is MNHEY and CDR2 is SVGAGI. The CDR3 covers 13 residues. The V end was cut by 6 bases, the J end by 4 bases, with 12 bases between. In nucleotides, the CDR3 is TGTGCCAGCAGCCCGCTGGGGGGCTATGGCTACACCTTC. Translated: CASSPLGGYGYTF.

This clone was seen only a few times. This chain links TRBV6-1 with TRBJ2-7; perhaps TRBD2 as D (5 bases). With 7 bases removed from V and 2 bases from J, the gap between germline ends came to 18 bases. Germline CDR1 reads MNHNS; CDR2 reads SASEGT. CDR3 size: 15 residues. The CDR3 sequence: CASISTAEATYEQYF. DNA for the CDR3: TGTGCCAGCATTAGCACCGCGGAGGCCACCTACGAGCAGTACTTC.